The 29 T cell receptor beta chains listed next were all sequenced from one sample in a study of monozygotic twins with inflammatory bowel disease. No DNA is given; TCRdb re-called the 5' RACE reads and lists each CDR3 protein once. The sample totals about 110,000 distinct CDR3 sequences. Sequenced material: blood. These receptors came from a human donor with ulcerative colitis or Crohn's disease, or a healthy co-twin of an affected twin (not recorded which).

The chain employs TRBV11-2 and TRBJ1-6; the D call of TRBD1 rests on TCRdb alone, since no DNA is present to check it. Germline V gives CDR1 SGHAT, CDR2 FQNNGV. CDR3 length equals 14 residues. The CDR3 is CASSFRDRNSPLHF.

The CDR3: CASSLAGTGAYGYTF. This chain connects TRBV7-9 to TRBJ1-2; TCRdb lists TRBD1, though no DNA is available to test this call. This CDR3 has 15 amino acids. Germline V gene lookup returns CDR1 SEHNR and CDR2 FQNEAQ (reference sequence).

V gene TRBV12-3 or TRBV12-4 combines with J gene TRBJ2-7. The CDR3 is made up of 13 amino acids. The chain's CDR3 is CASSFDENYEQYF.

The chain links TRBV5-1 to TRBJ2-7; TCRdb's assignment of TRBD2 cannot be checked, as there is no DNA. Germline CDR1 and CDR2: SGHRS and YFSETQ. The CDR3 length is 14 residues. The CDR3: CASSFQRGTSEQYF.

The chain employs TRBV6-5 and TRBJ2-3; TCRdb reports TRBD1, a call that lacks DNA to check it against. Germline loops: CDR1 MNHEY, CDR2 SVGAGI. The CDR3 is made up of 16 amino acids. The CDR3 loop reads CASSYSGKGITDTQYF.

This chain links TRBV5-1 with TRBJ2-5; with no DNA, the TCRdb D assignment of TRBD2 cannot be verified. In germline, CDR1 is SGHRS, CDR2 YFSETQ. This CDR3 has 14 residues. CDR3 in amino acids: CASSLTGDGETQYF.

The J gene is TRBJ1-2, the V gene TRBV9. Germline assignment: CDR1 SGDLS and CDR2 YYNGEE. The CDR3 sequence is 15 residues long. CDR3 protein: CASSVDTGRNYGYTF.

V and J are TRBV2 and TRBJ2-3. The germline CDR1 and CDR2 sequences are SNHLY and FYNNEI. CDR3 length equals 11 residues. The CDR3 region is CAGTSTDTQYF.

V usage is TRBV28 and J usage is TRBJ1-6; TCRdb returns TRBD1, unconfirmable since there is no DNA. Germline CDR1 is MDHEN and CDR2 is SYDVKM. This CDR3 region has 14 residues. The CDR3 sequence: CASTPTVYNSPLHF.

V gene TRBV18 combines with J gene TRBJ2-7; TCRdb returns TRBD1, unconfirmable since there is no DNA. The length of the CDR3 is 13 residues. CDR1 is KGHSH, CDR2 LQKENI, per germline. The CDR3 is CASSTAGGREQYF. Combining the CDR3 with reference TRBV18 and TRBJ2-7 gives the whole variable domain NAGVMQNPRHLVRRRGQEARLRCSPMKGHSHVYWYRQLPEEGLKFMVYLQKENIIDESGMPKERFSAEFPKEGPSILRIQQVVRGDSAAYFCASSTAGGREQYFGPGTRLTVT.

The chain joins TRBV7-2 to TRBJ2-3; TCRdb's assignment of TRBD2 cannot be checked, as there is no DNA. The CDR3 sequence is 15 residues long. Per germline, CDR1 SGHTA and CDR2 FQGNSA. CDR3 residues: CASSPLAGRTDTQYF.

The chain has TRBV9 and TRBJ1-1. The length of the CDR3 is 14 residues. CDR1 SGDLS and CDR2 YYNGEE come from the germline V gene. CDR3 in amino acids: CASSAGPENTEAFF.

CDR3 residues: CAWSVGPTEAFF. The V call is TRBV30, the J call TRBJ1-1. The CDR3 has 12 amino acids. Germline V gene sequence: CDR1 GTSNPN, CDR2 SVGIG (reference sequence).

The chain's CDR3 is CASSRDSFTGELFF. The J gene is TRBJ2-2, the V gene TRBV28; TCRdb returns TRBD1, unconfirmable since there is no DNA. The germline V gene has CDR1 MDHEN and CDR2 SYDVKM. The CDR3 spans 14 residues.

This chain joins TRBV3-1 and TRBJ2-7. CDR1 and CDR2 (germline): LGHDT, YNNKEL (reference sequence). The CDR3 totals 13 residues. CDR3 sequence: CAVRGWEVDEQYF.

The rearrangement links TRBV7-2 to TRBJ1-2. Germline CDR1 and CDR2: SGHTA and FQGNSA. CDR3 size: 14 residues. The CDR3 is CASSLDRDEPGYTF.

The chain links TRBV20-1 to TRBJ2-1; TCRdb reports TRBD2, a call that lacks DNA to check it against. CDR1 and CDR2 (germline): DFQATT, SNEGSKA (reference sequence). The CDR3 consists of 15 residues. CDR3: CSASPRRGTYNEQFF.

This chain uses TRBV5-5 with TRBJ1-2; TCRdb selects TRBD1, and the lack of DNA leaves this call unchecked. The CDR3 runs 15 residues. Germline CDR1 and CDR2: SGHKS and YYEKEE (reference sequence). The CDR3 sequence: CASSRNRGASYGYTF. Together with reference TRBV5-5 and TRBJ1-2, the CDR3 gives the full variable domain: DAGVTQSPTHLIKTRGQQVTLRCSPISGHKSVSWYQQVLGQGPQFIFQYYEKEERGRGNFPDRFSARQFPNYSSELNVNALLLGDSALYLCASSRNRGASYGYTFGSGTRLTVV.

The rearrangement links TRBV6-4 to TRBJ2-1; the D gene TCRdb calls, TRBD2, cannot be checked with no DNA. The CDR3 totals 13 residues. Germline assignment: CDR1 MRHNA and CDR2 SNTAGT. The CDR3 reads CASSDSRTSGKFF.

The chain employs TRBV18 and TRBJ2-7. The CDR3 is 12 residues long. Germline V CDR1 and CDR2: KGHSH, LQKENI. The CDR3 reads CASSPFGSEQYF.

The chain joins TRBV28 to TRBJ2-1; the TCRdb D gene call, TRBD2, has no DNA to confirm it. The CDR3 runs 15 residues. Per germline, CDR1 MDHEN and CDR2 SYDVKM. CDR3 loop: CASSPPSGSHSEQFF.

CDR3 region: CASQGTDTQNF. The chain combines TRBV18 with TRBJ2-3. CDR1 and CDR2 (germline): KGHSH, LQKENI. The CDR3 loop spans 11 amino acids. The complete variable domain, with remaining parts taken from reference TRBV18 and TRBJ2-3, reads NAGVMQNPRHLVRRRGQEARLRCSPMKGHSHVYWYRQLPEEGLKFMVYLQKENIIDESGMPKERFSAEFPKEGPSILRIQQVVRGDSAAYFCASQGTDTQNFGPGTRLTVL.

This chain links TRBV5-1 with TRBJ2-5; TCRdb names TRBD1, which stays unverified in the absence of DNA. The germline V gene encodes CDR1 SGHRS and CDR2 YFSETQ. The CDR3 runs to 14 residues. The CDR3 loop reads CASTAGGAGETQYF.

The rearrangement uses TRBV6-6 and TRBJ1-5. The germline V gene has CDR1 MNHNY and CDR2 SVGAGI (reference sequence). The CDR3 runs 13 residues. CDR3 sequence reads: CASSPDGNQPQHF.

V usage is TRBV25-1 and J usage is TRBJ2-1; TCRdb proposes TRBD1, but this gene call is untestable without DNA. CDR1 and CDR2 from the germline V gene are MGHDK and SYGVNS. The length of the CDR3 is 17 residues. The chain's CDR3 is CASSEVWGTGLNNEQFF.

The genes are TRBV4-2 and TRBJ2-1; lacking DNA, the TRBD2 call made by TCRdb goes unchecked. The CDR3 has 16 residues. Germline V lookup: CDR1 LGHNA, CDR2 YNFKEQ. The CDR3 sequence: CASSPYLADPYNEQFF.

The chain joins TRBV7-2 to TRBJ2-3; the TCRdb D gene call, TRBD1, has no DNA to confirm it. CDR1 is SGHTA, CDR2 FQGNSA, per germline. This CDR3 is built from 15 residues. The CDR3 sequence: CASSPRTADTDTQYF.

This chain uses TRBV12-3 or TRBV12-4 with TRBJ2-1; TCRdb designates TRBD2, a call that cannot be tested without DNA. CDR3 length: 18 amino acids. CDR3 amino acids: CASSLYSLAGPPYNEQFF.

The chain uses TRBV9 and TRBJ2-3; TCRdb lists TRBD2, though no DNA is available to test this call. Germline values: CDR1 SGDLS, CDR2 YYNGEE. The CDR3 runs to 16 residues. CDR3 in amino acids: CASSVEGLAGPDTQYF.